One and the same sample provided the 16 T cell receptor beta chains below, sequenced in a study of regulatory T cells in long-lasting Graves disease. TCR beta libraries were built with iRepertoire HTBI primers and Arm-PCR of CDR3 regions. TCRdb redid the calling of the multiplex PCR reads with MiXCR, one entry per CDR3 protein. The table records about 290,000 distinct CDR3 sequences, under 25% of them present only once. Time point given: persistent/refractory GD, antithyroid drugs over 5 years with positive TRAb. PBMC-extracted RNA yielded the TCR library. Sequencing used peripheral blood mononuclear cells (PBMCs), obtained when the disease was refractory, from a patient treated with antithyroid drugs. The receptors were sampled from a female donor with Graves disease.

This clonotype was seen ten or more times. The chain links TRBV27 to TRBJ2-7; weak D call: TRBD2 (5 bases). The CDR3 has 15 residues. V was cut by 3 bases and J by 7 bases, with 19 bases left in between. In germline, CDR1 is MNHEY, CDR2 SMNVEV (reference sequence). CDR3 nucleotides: TGTGCCAGCAGTTTGCTATCGGACTCTACGGGAGAGCAGTACTTC. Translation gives CASSLLSDSTGEQYF.

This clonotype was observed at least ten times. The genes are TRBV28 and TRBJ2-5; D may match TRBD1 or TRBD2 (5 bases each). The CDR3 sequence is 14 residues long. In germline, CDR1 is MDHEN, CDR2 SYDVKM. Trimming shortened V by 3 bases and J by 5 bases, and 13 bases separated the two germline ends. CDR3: CASSFLQEEETQYF. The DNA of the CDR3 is TGTGCCAGCAGTTTCCTACAGGAGGAGGAGACCCAGTACTTC.

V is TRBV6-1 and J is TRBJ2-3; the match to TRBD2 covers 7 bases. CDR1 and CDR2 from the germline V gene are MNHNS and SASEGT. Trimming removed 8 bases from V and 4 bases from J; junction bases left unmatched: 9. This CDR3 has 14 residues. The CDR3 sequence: CASSRREGPDTQYF. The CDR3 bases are TGTGCCAGCTCCCGGAGGGAGGGTCCAGATACGCAGTATTTT.

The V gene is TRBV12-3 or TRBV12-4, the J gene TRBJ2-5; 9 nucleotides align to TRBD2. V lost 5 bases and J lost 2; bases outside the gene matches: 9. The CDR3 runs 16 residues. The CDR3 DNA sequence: TGTGCCAGCAGTAGTGGGGCTAGCGGGGAACAAGAGACCCAGTACTTC. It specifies CASSSGASGEQETQYF.

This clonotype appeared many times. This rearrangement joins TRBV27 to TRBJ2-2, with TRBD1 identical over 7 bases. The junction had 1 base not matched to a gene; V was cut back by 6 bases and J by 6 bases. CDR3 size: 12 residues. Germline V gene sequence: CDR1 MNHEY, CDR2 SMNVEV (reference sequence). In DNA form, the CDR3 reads TGTGCCAGCAGGAGGGGGCCCGGGGAGCTGTTTTTT. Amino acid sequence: CASRRGPGELFF.

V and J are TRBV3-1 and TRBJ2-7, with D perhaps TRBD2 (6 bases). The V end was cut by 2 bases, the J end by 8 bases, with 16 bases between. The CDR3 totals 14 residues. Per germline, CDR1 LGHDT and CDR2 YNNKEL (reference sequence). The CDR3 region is CASSQSWRREKQYF. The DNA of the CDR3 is TGTGCCAGCAGCCAAAGTTGGAGGAGGGAGAAGCAGTACTTC.

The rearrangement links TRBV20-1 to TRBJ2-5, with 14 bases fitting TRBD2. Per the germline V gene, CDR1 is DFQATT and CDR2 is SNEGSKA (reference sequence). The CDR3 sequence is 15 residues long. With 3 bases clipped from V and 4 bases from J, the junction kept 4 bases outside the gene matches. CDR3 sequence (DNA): TGCAGTGCTAGGGCCGGGACTAGCGGGAGAGAGACCCAGTACTTC. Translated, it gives CSARAGTSGRETQYF.

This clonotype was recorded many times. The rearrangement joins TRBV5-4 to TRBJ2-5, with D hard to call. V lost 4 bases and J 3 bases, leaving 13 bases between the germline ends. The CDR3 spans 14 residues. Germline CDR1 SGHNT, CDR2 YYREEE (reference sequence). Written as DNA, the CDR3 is TGTGCCAGCAGCCCCGACGTGTACGAAGAGACCCAGTACTTC. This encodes CASSPDVYEETQYF.

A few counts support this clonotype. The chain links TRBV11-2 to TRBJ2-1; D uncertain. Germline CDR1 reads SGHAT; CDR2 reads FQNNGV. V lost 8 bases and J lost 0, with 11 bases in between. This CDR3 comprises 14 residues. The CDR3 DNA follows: TGTGCCAGCGGACGCTCTAGCTCCTACAATGAGCAGTTCTTC. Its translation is CASGRSSSYNEQFF.

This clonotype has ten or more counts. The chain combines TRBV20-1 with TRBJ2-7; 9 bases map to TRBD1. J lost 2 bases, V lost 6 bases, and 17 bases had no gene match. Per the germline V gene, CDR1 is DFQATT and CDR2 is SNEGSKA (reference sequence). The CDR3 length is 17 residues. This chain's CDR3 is CSAADDRGRGMAYEQYF. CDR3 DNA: TGCAGTGCCGCTGACGACAGGGGGAGGGGCATGGCCTACGAGCAGTACTTC.

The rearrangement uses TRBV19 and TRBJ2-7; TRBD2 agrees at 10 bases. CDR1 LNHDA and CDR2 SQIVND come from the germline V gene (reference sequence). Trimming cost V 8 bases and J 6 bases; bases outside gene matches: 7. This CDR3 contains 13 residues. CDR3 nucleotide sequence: TGTGCCAGTTCCAGCGGGAGGGCCCTCGAGCAGTACTTC. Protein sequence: CASSSGRALEQYF.

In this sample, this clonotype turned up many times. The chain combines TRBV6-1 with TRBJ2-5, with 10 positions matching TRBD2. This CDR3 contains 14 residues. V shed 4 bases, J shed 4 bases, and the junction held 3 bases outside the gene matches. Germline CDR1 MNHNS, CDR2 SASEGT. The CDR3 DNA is TGTGCCAGCAGTGTACGACTAGCGGGAGAGACCCAGTACTTC. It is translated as CASSVRLAGETQYF.

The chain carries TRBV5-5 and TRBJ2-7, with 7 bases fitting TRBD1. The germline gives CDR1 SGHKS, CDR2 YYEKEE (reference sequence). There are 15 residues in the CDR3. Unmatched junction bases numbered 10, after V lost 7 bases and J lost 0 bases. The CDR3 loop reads CASAQGQTSSYEQYF. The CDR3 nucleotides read TGTGCCAGCGCCCAGGGACAGACGAGCTCCTACGAGCAGTACTTC.

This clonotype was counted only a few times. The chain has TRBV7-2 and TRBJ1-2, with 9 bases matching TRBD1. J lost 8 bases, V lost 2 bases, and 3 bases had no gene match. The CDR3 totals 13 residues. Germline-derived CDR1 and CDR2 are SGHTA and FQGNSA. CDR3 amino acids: CASSLRQGGGYTF. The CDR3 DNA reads TGTGCCAGCAGCTTACGACAGGGGGGGGGCTACACCTTC.

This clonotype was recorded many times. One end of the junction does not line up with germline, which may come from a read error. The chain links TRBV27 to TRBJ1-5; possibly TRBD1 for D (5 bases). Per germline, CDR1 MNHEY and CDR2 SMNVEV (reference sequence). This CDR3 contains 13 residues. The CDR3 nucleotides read TGTGCCAGCGGTGACAGTAGCTATCAGCCCCAGCATTTT. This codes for CASGDSSYQPQHF.

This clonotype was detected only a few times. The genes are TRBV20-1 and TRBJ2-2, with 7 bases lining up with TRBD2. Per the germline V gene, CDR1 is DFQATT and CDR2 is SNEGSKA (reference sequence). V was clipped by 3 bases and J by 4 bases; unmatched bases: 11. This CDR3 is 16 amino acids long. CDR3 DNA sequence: TGCAGTGCTAGTTTGGAGCGGGGAGGATTCACCGGGGAGCTGTTTTTT. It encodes CSASLERGGFTGELFF.